Listed below are T cell receptor beta chains from one sample, sequenced in a study of cytomegalovirus exposure and HLA in healthy donors. TCRdb keeps only in-frame clones here, not all; method: immunoSEQ multiplex PCR. The repertoire holds 100,000 to 150,000 clones, with around four fifths as singletons. The sample consisted of PBMCs. All receptors come from a boy younger than 10 in good health and CMV-seronegative. Both conserved end residues are part of each CDR3. D genes are given only for firm matches. For some rows the clone size is stated as once, few or many, or as a class when expanded; others skip it.

clone size	CDR3 length	V gene	D gene	J gene	CDR3 protein	CDR3 DNA
NA	12	TRBV7-9	TRBD1	TRBJ1-1	CASMTGRTEAFF	TGTGCCAGCATGACAGGGCGCACTGAAGCTTTCTTT
NA	15	TRBV9	TRBD2	TRBJ2-5	CASSVAGGAGETQYF	TGTGCCAGCAGCGTAGCGGGGGGGGCTGGGGAGACCCAGTACTTC
NA	15	TRBV11-3	TRBD2	TRBJ2-1	CASSLVAGGPNEQFF	TGTGCCAGCAGCTTAGTAGCGGGAGGGCCAAATGAGCAGTTCTTC
NA	16	TRBV9	NA	TRBJ2-5	CASSAEHRGSWETQYF	TGTGCCAGCAGCGCCGAGCATAGGGGTAGTTGGGAGACCCAGTACTTC
NA	17	TRBV7-9	TRBD1	TRBJ1-1	CASSLAEGTVVNTEAFF	TGTGCCAGCAGCTTAGCCGAGGGGACAGTCGTGAACACTGAAGCTTTCTTT
NA	14	TRBV5-1	NA	TRBJ1-4	CASSLEGLREKLFF	TGCGCCAGCAGCTTAGAGGGATTAAGGGAAAAACTGTTTTTT
NA	13	TRBV11-2	NA	TRBJ2-7	CASSLFRGYEQYF	TGTGCCAGCAGCTTATTTCGGGGGTACGAGCAGTACTTC
NA	14	TRBV9	TRBD1	TRBJ1-1	CASSAGGQNTEAFF	TGTGCCAGCAGCGCAGGGGGGCAGAACACTGAAGCTTTCTTT
NA	13	TRBV10-3	TRBD1	TRBJ2-2	CAVRDSYTGELFF	TGTGCCGTCAGGGACAGCTACACCGGGGAGCTGTTTTTT
NA	15	TRBV4-3	TRBD1	TRBJ2-1	CASSQDTGEYNEQFF	TGCGCCAGCAGCCAAGATACAGGGGAGTATAATGAGCAGTTCTTC
NA	13	TRBV9	NA	TRBJ2-1	CASTGERNNEQFF	TGTGCCAGCACTGGGGAGCGGAACAATGAGCAGTTCTTC
once	12	TRBV6-5	NA	TRBJ1-1	CASSSLYTEAFF	TGTGCCAGCAGTTCCCTGTACACTGAAGCTTTCTTT
NA	15	TRBV2	NA	TRBJ1-6	CASIPRRGEGSPLHF	TGTGCCAGCATTCCCCGGAGGGGCGAAGGTTCACCCCTCCACTTT
once	17	TRBV4-2	TRBD1	TRBJ1-2	CASSSSGTGSSLYGYTF	TGTGCCAGCAGCTCCTCCGGGACAGGGAGTTCCCTTTATGGCTACACCTTC
NA	19	TRBV15	TRBD2	TRBJ2-1	CATSSRLAGLGSSYNEQFF	TGTGCCACCAGCAGCAGACTAGCGGGACTGGGAAGCTCCTACAATGAGCAGTTCTTC
NA	14	TRBV27	TRBD1	TRBJ2-5	CASSWDRGQETQYF	TGTGCCAGCAGTTGGGACAGGGGACAAGAGACCCAGTACTTC
NA	16	TRBV5-1	TRBD1	TRBJ1-1	CASSFLTGVMNTEAFF	TGCGCCAGCAGCTTTTTGACAGGGGTCATGAACACTGAAGCTTTCTTT
NA	13	TRBV2	NA	TRBJ1-1	CAQWAAGNTEAFF	TGTGCCCAATGGGCTGCGGGGAACACTGAAGCTTTCTTT